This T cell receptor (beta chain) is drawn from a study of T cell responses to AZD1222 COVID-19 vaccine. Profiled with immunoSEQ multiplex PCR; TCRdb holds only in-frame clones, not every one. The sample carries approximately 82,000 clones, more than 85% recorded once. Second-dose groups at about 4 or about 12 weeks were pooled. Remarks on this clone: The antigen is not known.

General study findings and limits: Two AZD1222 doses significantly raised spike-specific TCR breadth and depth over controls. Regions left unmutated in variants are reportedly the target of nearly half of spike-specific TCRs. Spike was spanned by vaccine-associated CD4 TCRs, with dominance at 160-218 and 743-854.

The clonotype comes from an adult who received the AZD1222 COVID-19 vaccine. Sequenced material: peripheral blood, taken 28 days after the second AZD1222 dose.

The CDR3 coding sequence is TGTGCCAGCAGCTGGACAGGGGGGTATAATTCACCCCTCCACTTT. Amino acid sequence: CASSWTGGYNSPLHF. V usage is TRBV7-2 and J usage is TRBJ1-6, with TRBD1 identical over 10 bases. The CDR3 is 15 amino acids. The trim removed 4 bases at V and 4 bases at J, leaving 1 base unmatched. Germline CDR1 is SGHTA and CDR2 is FQGNSA. Filled out from reference TRBV7-2 and TRBJ1-6, the complete variable domain reads GAGVSQSPSNKVTEKGKDVELRCDPISGHTALYWYRQSLGQGLEFLIYFQGNSAPDKSGLPSDRFSAERTGGSVSTLTIQRTQQEDSAVYLCASSWTGGYNSPLHFGNGTRLTVT.